The 6 T cell receptor beta chains reported below all come from one sample, sequenced in a study of T cell changes during pregnancy in multiple sclerosis. Repertoires were generated with immunoSEQ multiplex PCR, while TCRdb's copy carries only in-frame clones and drops some. The sample shows 45,000 or so clones, about 90% of them seen only once. The sample in question was CD8+ T cells from peripheral blood mononuclear cells, obtained after pregnancy. Source of these receptors: a female donor with multiple sclerosis, enrolled in a pregnancy study.

CDR3 coding DNA: TGTGCCAGCAGCCCGCCGGGAGCGGGAGAGAATATGATTGAGCAGTTCTTC. Residues: CASSPPGAGENMIEQFF. The chain links TRBV4-2 to TRBJ2-1; 8 bases line up with TRBD2. The germline gives CDR1 LGHNA, CDR2 YNFKEQ. With 4 bases clipped from V and 9 bases from J, the junction kept 17 bases outside the gene matches. The CDR3 contains 17 residues.

V and J are TRBV7-9 and TRBJ2-7, with D perhaps TRBD1 (6 bases). Germline loops: CDR1 SEHNR, CDR2 FQNEAQ (reference sequence). The ends were cut back, 4 bases at V and 9 bases at J, with 16 bases in the middle. There are 13 residues in the CDR3. The CDR3 here is CASSSPRLQGQYF. Here the CDR3 DNA reads TGTGCCAGCAGCTCCCCACGATTACAGGGGCAGTACTTC.

The CDR3 DNA is TGTGCCAGCAGAGTAGGGACTGAGAACACTGAAGCTTTCTTT. It codes for CASRVGTENTEAFF. This rearrangement joins TRBV6-4 to TRBJ1-1; D is perhaps TRBD1 (5 bases). This CDR3 spans 14 amino acids. Germline CDR1 is MRHNA and CDR2 is SNTAGT. Between the trimmed V and J ends, which lost 6 bases and 1 base, there was a span of 12 bases.

The chain uses TRBV7-6 and TRBJ1-4, with no clear D. V lost 2 bases to trimming and J lost 2 bases, with 15 bases between them. The CDR3 is 17 amino acids. The germline V gene encodes CDR1 SGHVS and CDR2 FNYEAQ. CDR3 bases: TGTGCCAGCAGCTTACTTGCGGGCGTGACGACTAATGAAAAACTGTTTTTT. It is translated as CASSLLAGVTTNEKLFF.

V usage is TRBV27 and J usage is TRBJ2-5; the match to TRBD1 covers 7 bases. This CDR3 region has 15 residues. The V gene's germline CDR1 is MNHEY and CDR2 SMNVEV (reference sequence). V gave up 4 bases and J gave up 5 bases; unmatched junction bases: 10. Written as DNA, the CDR3 is TGTGCCAGCAGTTCCAAGAACAGGGGTGGCGAGACCCAGTACTTC. It encodes CASSSKNRGGETQYF.

This chain links TRBV27 with TRBJ1-2; the D is unclear. The germline V gene encodes CDR1 MNHEY and CDR2 SMNVEV (reference sequence). The CDR3 runs to 13 residues. Trimming removed 5 bases at V and 4 bases at J, with 11 bases between. The CDR3 loop is CASSIGVGYGYTF. In DNA, the CDR3 is TGTGCCAGCAGTATCGGGGTGGGCTATGGCTACACCTTC.